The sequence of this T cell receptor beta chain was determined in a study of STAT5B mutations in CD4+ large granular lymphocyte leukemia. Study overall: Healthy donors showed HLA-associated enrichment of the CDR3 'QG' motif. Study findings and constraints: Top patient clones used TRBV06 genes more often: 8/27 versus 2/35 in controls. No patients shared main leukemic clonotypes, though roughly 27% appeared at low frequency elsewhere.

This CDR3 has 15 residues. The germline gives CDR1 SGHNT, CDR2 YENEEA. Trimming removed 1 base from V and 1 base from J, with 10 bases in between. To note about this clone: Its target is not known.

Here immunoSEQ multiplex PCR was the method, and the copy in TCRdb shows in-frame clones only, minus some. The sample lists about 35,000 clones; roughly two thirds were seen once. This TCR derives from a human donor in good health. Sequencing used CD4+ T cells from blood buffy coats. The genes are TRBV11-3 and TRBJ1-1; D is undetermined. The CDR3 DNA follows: TGTGCCAGCAGCTTAGTGTGGACGGGGAACACTGAAGCTTTCTTT. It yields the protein CASSLVWTGNTEAFF.